Listed below are T cell receptor beta chains from one sample, sequenced in a study of T cell changes during pregnancy in multiple sclerosis. Assay: immunoSEQ multiplex PCR; the TCRdb copy retains only in-frame clones and omits some. The sample records some 59,000 clones, roughly nine tenths being singletons. Specimen: peripheral blood, collected in the first trimester of pregnancy. These receptors all come from a female donor with multiple sclerosis, enrolled in a pregnancy study. CDR3s include the opening cysteine and the closing phenylalanine or tryptophan. Fields, in order: V gene, J gene, clone size, D gene, CDR3 protein, CDR3 DNA. The D gene is left open where the match is weak. Clone size is given for some rows only: seen once, a few or many times, or a class if the clone is expanded.

v_gene: TRBV7-2
j_gene: TRBJ2-3
abundance: -
d_gene: -
CDR3aa: CASSPQGSTDTQYF
CDR3nt: TGTGCCAGCAGCCCCCAGGGAAGCACAGATACGCAGTATTTT

v_gene: TRBV5-1
j_gene: TRBJ1-1
abundance: -
d_gene: TRBD1
CDR3aa: CASSSTGANTEAFF
CDR3nt: TGCGCCAGCAGCTCAACAGGGGCTAACACTGAAGCTTTCTTT

v_gene: TRBV4-1
j_gene: TRBJ1-1
abundance: -
d_gene: -
CDR3aa: CASSDTGSEAFF
CDR3nt: TGCGCCAGCAGCGACACAGGATCTGAAGCTTTCTTT

v_gene: TRBV6-4
j_gene: TRBJ2-3
abundance: -
d_gene: -
CDR3aa: CASSDGGNPTDTQYF
CDR3nt: TGTGCCAGCAGTGACGGCGGGAACCCCACAGATACGCAGTATTTT

v_gene: TRBV6-5
j_gene: TRBJ2-7
abundance: -
d_gene: -
CDR3aa: CASSYFPTVPYEQYF
CDR3nt: TGTGCCAGCAGTTACTTTCCGACAGTCCCCTACGAGCAGTACTTC

v_gene: TRBV30
j_gene: TRBJ2-2
abundance: -
d_gene: -
CDR3aa: CAWREGVQTGELFF
CDR3nt: TGTGCCTGGAGAGAGGGGGTGCAAACCGGGGAGCTGTTTTTT

v_gene: TRBV19
j_gene: TRBJ2-1
abundance: -
d_gene: TRBD2
CDR3aa: CASSTGEGYNEQFF
CDR3nt: TGTGCCAGTAGTACGGGGGAGGGGTACAATGAGCAGTTCTTC

v_gene: TRBV7-9
j_gene: TRBJ2-7
abundance: -
d_gene: TRBD1
CDR3aa: CASHRDRGQGQYF
CDR3nt: TGTGCCAGCCACCGGGACAGGGGGCAAGGGCAGTACTTC

v_gene: TRBV7-9
j_gene: TRBJ2-1
abundance: -
d_gene: TRBD2
CDR3aa: CASSERRPSGTSYNEQFF
CDR3nt: TGTGCCAGCAGCGAAAGGAGGCCTAGCGGGACTTCCTACAATGAGCAGTTCTTC

v_gene: TRBV5-1
j_gene: TRBJ1-1
abundance: -
d_gene: -
CDR3aa: CASSLVAGITTEAFF
CDR3nt: TGCGCCAGCAGCTTGGTGGCAGGGATTACCACTGAAGCTTTCTTT

v_gene: TRBV4-1
j_gene: TRBJ2-1
abundance: -
d_gene: TRBD2
CDR3aa: CASSQDPGLAGNEQFF
CDR3nt: TGCGCCAGCAGCCAAGATCCGGGACTAGCGGGTAATGAGCAGTTCTTC

v_gene: TRBV5-1
j_gene: TRBJ2-7
abundance: few
d_gene: TRBD1
CDR3aa: CASSRPGQGYDEQYF
CDR3nt: TGCGCCAGCAGCAGGCCGGGACAGGGGTACGACGAGCAGTACTTC

v_gene: TRBV9
j_gene: TRBJ2-2
abundance: -
d_gene: -
CDR3aa: CASSHGVEDGELFF
CDR3nt: TGTGCCAGCAGCCACGGGGTCGAGGACGGGGAGCTGTTTTTT

v_gene: TRBV6-5
j_gene: TRBJ1-1
abundance: -
d_gene: -
CDR3aa: CASSGQPLTEAFF
CDR3nt: TGTGCCAGCAGCGGACAACCTCTCACTGAAGCTTTCTTT

v_gene: TRBV6-5
j_gene: TRBJ1-3
abundance: -
d_gene: -
CDR3aa: CASSYEAGLRNTIYF
CDR3nt: TGTGCCAGCAGTTATGAGGCAGGGCTACGGAACACCATATATTTT

v_gene: TRBV7-3
j_gene: TRBJ2-1
abundance: -
d_gene: TRBD1
CDR3aa: CASSPGQGYNEQFF
CDR3nt: TGTGCCAGCAGCCCCGGACAGGGTTACAATGAGCAGTTCTTC

v_gene: TRBV27
j_gene: TRBJ1-1
abundance: -
d_gene: -
CDR3aa: CASSLGGQQNSEAFF
CDR3nt: TGTGCCAGCAGTTTAGGTGGACAGCAGAACTCTGAAGCTTTCTTT

v_gene: TRBV19
j_gene: TRBJ1-1
abundance: -
d_gene: -
CDR3aa: CASSIGRDNEAFF
CDR3nt: TGTGCCAGTAGTATAGGCCGGGACAATGAAGCTTTCTTT

v_gene: TRBV29-1
j_gene: TRBJ1-1
abundance: few
d_gene: TRBD1
CDR3aa: CSGMQGASEAFF
CDR3nt: TGCAGCGGTATGCAGGGGGCCTCTGAAGCTTTCTTT

v_gene: TRBV5-1
j_gene: TRBJ1-1
abundance: -
d_gene: -
CDR3aa: CASRSSGLMNTEAFF
CDR3nt: TGCGCCAGCAGATCATCGGGACTCATGAACACTGAAGCTTTCTTT

v_gene: TRBV7-3
j_gene: TRBJ2-1
abundance: -
d_gene: -
CDR3aa: CASSLGLANEQFF
CDR3nt: TGTGCCAGCAGCTTAGGTTTAGCCAATGAGCAGTTCTTC

v_gene: TRBV18
j_gene: TRBJ1-3
abundance: -
d_gene: TRBD1
CDR3aa: CASSPGQGDGNTIYF
CDR3nt: TGTGCCAGCTCACCGGGACAGGGGGACGGAAACACCATATATTTT

v_gene: TRBV5-1
j_gene: TRBJ2-1
abundance: once
d_gene: -
CDR3aa: CASSLTRPLEQFF
CDR3nt: TGCGCCAGCAGCTTGACTAGGCCCCTTGAGCAGTTCTTC

v_gene: TRBV6-1
j_gene: TRBJ1-2
abundance: -
d_gene: -
CDR3aa: CASSEVGLFYGYTF
CDR3nt: TGTGCCAGCAGTGAAGTTGGGCTTTTCTATGGCTACACCTTC

v_gene: TRBV4-3
j_gene: TRBJ1-2
abundance: -
d_gene: -
CDR3aa: CASSQGARGLYGYTF
CDR3nt: TGCGCCAGCAGCCAAGGTGCCAGGGGACTATATGGCTACACCTTC

v_gene: TRBV6-5
j_gene: TRBJ2-1
abundance: -
d_gene: TRBD2
CDR3aa: CASSRGGVIYNEQFF
CDR3nt: TGTGCCAGCAGTCGGGGGGGGGTAATATACAATGAGCAGTTCTTC

v_gene: TRBV9
j_gene: TRBJ1-2
abundance: -
d_gene: TRBD1
CDR3aa: CASSVGLDRGPSIYGYTF
CDR3nt: TGTGCCAGCAGCGTTGGACTCGACAGGGGTCCTTCAATCTATGGCTACACCTTC

v_gene: TRBV14
j_gene: TRBJ1-4
abundance: -
d_gene: TRBD1
CDR3aa: CASSQETGTGLEKLFF
CDR3nt: TGTGCCAGCAGCCAAGAGACCGGGACAGGGCTCGAAAAACTGTTTTTT

v_gene: TRBV5-1
j_gene: TRBJ2-3
abundance: -
d_gene: TRBD2
CDR3aa: CASSLFSGGGQWDTQYF
CDR3nt: TGCGCCAGCAGCTTGTTTAGTGGCGGGGGGCAGTGGGATACGCAGTATTTT

v_gene: TRBV2
j_gene: TRBJ2-2
abundance: -
d_gene: TRBD2
CDR3aa: CAGLREANTGELFF
CDR3nt: TGTGCCGGGTTACGGGAGGCGAACACCGGGGAGCTGTTTTTT

v_gene: TRBV19
j_gene: TRBJ1-6
abundance: -
d_gene: -
CDR3aa: CASSFPAKGDSPLHF
CDR3nt: TGTGCCAGTAGTTTTCCGGCCAAGGGGGATTCACCCCTCCACTTT

v_gene: TRBV18
j_gene: TRBJ2-3
abundance: -
d_gene: TRBD1
CDR3aa: CASSQGQGAADTQYF
CDR3nt: TGTGCCAGCTCTCAAGGACAGGGGGCGGCAGATACGCAGTATTTT

v_gene: TRBV11-2
j_gene: TRBJ2-7
abundance: -
d_gene: TRBD1
CDR3aa: CASSLGQGDEQYF
CDR3nt: TGTGCCAGCAGCTTAGGACAGGGGGACGAGCAGTACTTC

v_gene: TRBV27
j_gene: TRBJ1-5
abundance: -
d_gene: -
CDR3aa: CASSFVGGNQPQHF
CDR3nt: TGTGCCAGCAGTTTCGTGGGAGGCAATCAGCCCCAGCATTTT

v_gene: TRBV30
j_gene: TRBJ1-4
abundance: -
d_gene: -
CDR3aa: CAWGRGVTNEKLFF
CDR3nt: TGTGCCTGGGGAAGGGGCGTTACTAATGAAAAACTGTTTTTT

v_gene: TRBV5-1
j_gene: TRBJ2-2
abundance: once
d_gene: TRBD2
CDR3aa: CASSRWSSGRRGELFF
CDR3nt: TGCGCCAGCAGCCGTTGGTCTAGCGGGAGGCGCGGGGAGCTGTTTTTT

v_gene: TRBV19
j_gene: TRBJ1-2
abundance: -
d_gene: TRBD1
CDR3aa: CASSIGQGDTYGYTF
CDR3nt: TGTGCCAGTAGTATCGGACAGGGTGATACCTATGGCTACACCTTC

v_gene: TRBV5-4
j_gene: TRBJ1-1
abundance: -
d_gene: -
CDR3aa: CASSPPPPKAGKIEAFF
CDR3nt: TGTGCCAGCAGCCCTCCCCCCCCCAAGGCAGGGAAAATTGAAGCTTTCTTT

v_gene: TRBV6-1
j_gene: TRBJ1-1
abundance: few
d_gene: -
CDR3aa: CASSALGGTEAFF
CDR3nt: TGTGCCAGCAGTGCTTTGGGGGGTACTGAAGCTTTCTTT

v_gene: TRBV4-2
j_gene: TRBJ2-1
abundance: -
d_gene: TRBD2
CDR3aa: CASSQRASGSSYNEQFF
CDR3nt: TGTGCCAGCAGCCAGCGGGCTAGCGGGAGCTCCTACAATGAGCAGTTCTTC

v_gene: TRBV19
j_gene: TRBJ1-5
abundance: -
d_gene: -
CDR3aa: CASSQGLNQPQHF
CDR3nt: TGTGCCAGTAGCCAGGGCCTCAATCAGCCCCAGCATTTT

v_gene: TRBV5-1
j_gene: TRBJ2-1
abundance: -
d_gene: TRBD2
CDR3aa: CASSIASGTLYNEQFF
CDR3nt: TGCGCCAGCAGCATTGCTAGCGGGACACTTTACAATGAGCAGTTCTTC

v_gene: TRBV27
j_gene: TRBJ2-1
abundance: -
d_gene: TRBD2
CDR3aa: CASSFREAYNEQFF
CDR3nt: TGTGCCAGCAGTTTCCGGGAGGCCTACAATGAGCAGTTCTTC

v_gene: TRBV5-4
j_gene: TRBJ2-1
abundance: -
d_gene: TRBD1
CDR3aa: CASSLAPGQGDYNEQFF
CDR3nt: TGTGCCAGCAGCTTGGCCCCGGGACAGGGGGACTACAATGAGCAGTTCTTC

v_gene: TRBV2
j_gene: TRBJ2-1
abundance: -
d_gene: -
CDR3aa: CASSEEYGAGYNEQFF
CDR3nt: TGTGCCAGCAGTGAAGAGTATGGGGCAGGCTACAATGAGCAGTTCTTC